This T cell receptor (beta chain) was documented in a study of CD8+ T cells in alopecia areata. General study results and limits: Scalp data also include sequences from resident alphabeta T cells of normal skin. Many expanded lesional clones remained in scalp and blood on tofacitinib.

Sequencing used cDNA as its template, made by extracting RNA and reverse transcribing it. Clones were read by immunoSEQ multiplex PCR, and TCRdb kept only the in-frame ones, dropping some. The sample has 100,000 to 150,000 clones, 60% to 65% seen once. Treatment here: oral pan-JAK inhibitor, 5-10 mg twice daily. This clone was detected a few times. What it recognizes is unknown. The sequenced sample was CD4+ T cells sorted from blood, obtained at week 4, from a patient treated with tofacitinib. The TCR was taken from a human donor with alopecia areata.

The CDR3 bases are TGCGCCAGACCAGAGGACGAGGTGATAGAAGCTTTCTTT. Translating gives CARPEDEVIEAFF. V and J are TRBV5-1 and TRBJ1-1, with D unclear. Trimming removed 8 bases from V and 8 bases from J, with 19 bases in between. CDR1 is SGHRS and CDR2 is YFSETQ in the germline V gene. The CDR3 spans 13 residues.